This passage covers 20 T cell receptor beta chains from one sample sequenced in a study of T-cell reconstitution after alpha-beta-depleted transplantation in children. A TCRbeta library incorporating unique molecular identifiers was prepared. TCRdb recomputed calls from the PCR reads with MiXCR, one row per CDR3 protein. The sample yields over 100,000 distinct CDR3 sequences, approximately 6% seen once. This specimen was PBMCs, mostly from graft donor cells, taken 60 days after TCRalphabeta/CD19-depleted stem cell transplant. The receptors were sampled from a female patient between 2 and 15 years old who had a stem cell transplant for Fanconi anemia, so the T cells may come from the graft donor.

In this sample, this clonotype turned up many times. The chain carries TRBV3-1 and TRBJ2-3, with D perhaps matching TRBD2 (6 bases). Germline V gene sequence: CDR1 LGHDT, CDR2 YNNKEL (reference sequence). The CDR3 extends over 14 amino acids. V lost 4 bases to trimming and J lost 10 bases, with 18 bases between them. Here the CDR3 reads CASSRRSGGSAQYF. DNA of the CDR3: TGTGCCAGCAGCCGCAGGTCCGGGGGAAGCGCGCAGTATTTT.

In its sample, this clonotype was seen many times. V gene TRBV3-1 combines with J gene TRBJ1-5; D remains ambiguous. The CDR3 extends over 13 amino acids. Germline V gene data show CDR1 as LGHDT and CDR2 as YNNKEL (reference sequence). V shed 2 bases and J shed 3 bases, with 5 bases lying between them. The CDR3 sequence is CASSQMTNQPQHF. CDR3 DNA: TGTGCCAGCAGCCAAATGACCAATCAGCCCCAGCATTTT.

At least ten counts were recorded for this clonotype. The J gene is TRBJ1-6, the V gene TRBV28; D is uncertain. V gave up 2 bases and J gave up 5 bases, with 10 bases separating them. The CDR3 length is 15 residues. Germline-derived CDR1 and CDR2 are MDHEN and SYDVKM. As DNA, the CDR3 is TGTGCCAGCAGTTTACAAGACGGAAATAATTCACCCCTCCACTTT. It codes for CASSLQDGNNSPLHF.

This clonotype has ten or more counts. V and J are TRBV5-1 and TRBJ2-7; D is perhaps TRBD1 (5 bases). Trimming removed 6 bases at V and 2 bases at J, with 12 bases between. Germline CDR1 and CDR2: SGHRS and YFSETQ. The CDR3 totals 13 residues. Here the CDR3 reads CASNTRVPYEQYF. CDR3 coding DNA: TGCGCCAGCAACACCAGGGTCCCCTACGAGCAGTACTTC.

The V call is TRBV18, the J call TRBJ2-6; TRBD1 is a possible D gene (6 bases). With 5 bases removed from V and 3 bases from J, the gap between germline ends came to 11 bases. Germline values: CDR1 KGHSH, CDR2 LQKENI. This CDR3 spans 15 amino acids. This chain's CDR3 is CASSTTGFGANVLTF. The CDR3 DNA follows: TGTGCCAGCTCAACTACAGGGTTTGGGGCCAACGTCCTGACTTTC.

This clonotype is medium-sized in the sample. The V gene is TRBV5-1, the J gene TRBJ2-3; tentatively, D is TRBD2 (6 bases). The V end lost 0 bases, the J end lost 1 base, and 6 bases lay between the germline ends. Germline assignment: CDR1 SGHRS and CDR2 YFSETQ. CDR3 size: 14 residues. The CDR3 region has the DNA TGCGCCAGCAGCTTGGGCGGGGGCACAGATACGCAGTATTTT. Its translation: CASSLGGGTDTQYF.

Many counts were recorded for this clonotype. This chain connects TRBV29-1 to TRBJ2-5; D gene ambiguous. Between the trimmed V and J ends, which lost 3 bases and 1 base, there was a span of 15 bases. Germline loops: CDR1 SQVTM, CDR2 ANQGSEA. This CDR3 has 15 amino acids. The CDR3 spells CSVEGSGNLQETQYF. Here the CDR3 DNA reads TGCAGCGTTGAGGGATCAGGAAACCTCCAAGAGACCCAGTACTTC.

This clonotype showed up many times. The chain carries TRBV5-1 and TRBJ1-6; D gene uncertain. V lost 1 base to trimming and J lost 7 bases, with 3 bases between them. This CDR3 contains 12 residues. Germline-derived CDR1 and CDR2 are SGHRS and YFSETQ. CDR3 sequence reads: CASSLSNSPLHF. CDR3 DNA: TGCGCCAGCAGCTTGAGCAATTCACCCCTCCACTTT.

Only a few counts were recorded for this clonotype. The J gene is TRBJ2-3, the V gene TRBV18, with 8 bases that match TRBD2. Germline CDR1 reads KGHSH; CDR2 reads LQKENI. With 2 bases clipped from V and 4 bases from J, the junction kept 5 bases outside the gene matches. CDR3 length equals 15 residues. In DNA form, the CDR3 reads TGTGCCAGCTCACCAACAGCGGGAGTTCCAGATACGCAGTATTTT. This sequence encodes CASSPTAGVPDTQYF.

This clonotype was counted at least ten times. The chain recombines TRBV7-2 with TRBJ1-3; D is undetermined. Germline CDR1 SGHTA, CDR2 FQGNSA. Trimming removed 1 base from V and 6 bases from J, with 10 bases in between. This CDR3 is built from 14 residues. CDR3 coding DNA: TGTGCCAGCAGCTTAGGATTTTGGGAAAACACCATATATTTT. This codes for CASSLGFWENTIYF.

This clonotype was picked up many times. This rearrangement joins TRBV12-3 or TRBV12-4 to TRBJ2-5; no clear D. CDR3 length equals 10 residues. V lost 4 bases and J lost 7, with 4 bases in between. The CDR3 bases are TGTGCCAGCAGTTGGGTGACCCAGTACTTC. Its translation is CASSWVTQYF.

This clonotype was recorded a few times. The chain links TRBV20-1 to TRBJ2-7, with D possibly matching TRBD2 (6 bases). CDR1 DFQATT and CDR2 SNEGSKA come from the germline V gene (reference sequence). V dropped 0 bases and J dropped 0 bases, with 9 bases sitting between them. The CDR3 has 14 residues. The CDR3 region is CSARDPGSSYEQYF. The CDR3 bases are TGCAGTGCTAGAGATCCCGGGAGCTCCTACGAGCAGTACTTC.

The J gene is TRBJ2-3, the V gene TRBV9; TRBD2 agrees at 10 bases. The germline CDR1 and CDR2 sequences are SGDLS and YYNGEE. J lost 7 bases, V lost 0 bases, and 8 bases had no gene match. This CDR3 region has 16 residues. The CDR3 DNA sequence: TGTGCCAGCAGCGTAGCGGCTAGCGGGGGAACAAATACGCAGTATTTT. This sequence encodes CASSVAASGGTNTQYF. Full variable domain (remainder filled in from reference TRBV9 and TRBJ2-3): DSGVTQTPKHLITATGQRVTLRCSPRSGDLSVYWYQQSLDQGLQFLIQYYNGEERAKGNILERFSAQQFPDLHSELNLSSLELGDSALYFCASSVAASGGTNTQYFGPGTRLTVL.

This clonotype was picked up many times. This chain uses TRBV10-3 with TRBJ2-3; 7 nucleotides line up with TRBD2. CDR1 is ENHRY and CDR2 is SYGVKD in the germline V gene. After removal of 4 bases from V and 0 bases from J, the junction contained 4 bases not matched to a gene. The CDR3 length is 15 residues. This CDR3 reads CAISGSSGSTDTQYF. In nucleotides, the CDR3 is TGTGCCATCAGTGGATCTAGCGGAAGCACAGATACGCAGTATTTT.

This clonotype showed up many times. The chain couples TRBV6-1 to TRBJ2-5; TRBD2 aligns across 7 bases. Germline loops: CDR1 MNHNS, CDR2 SASEGT. Unmatched junction bases numbered 7, after V lost 7 bases and J lost 5 bases. This CDR3 has 13 amino acids. CDR3 coding DNA: TGTGCCAGCACCACGGGGGGATGGGAGACCCAGTACTTC. It encodes CASTTGGWETQYF.

This clonotype was observed a few times. The V call is TRBV5-1, the J call TRBJ2-7; 9 nucleotides agree with TRBD1. Trimming removed 4 bases from V and 3 bases from J; junction bases left unmatched: 11. The CDR3 covers 16 residues. CDR1 and CDR2 from the germline V gene are SGHRS and YFSETQ. The CDR3 DNA sequence: TGCGCCAGCAGCGGCGGGACAGGGACGTTTATCTACGAGCAGTACTTC. Residues: CASSGGTGTFIYEQYF.

With respect to this clonotype: A much larger clone lies a single base off, so this may be a read error. The V call is TRBV18, the J call TRBJ2-5; a weak D match, TRBD2 (5 bases). The germline CDR1 and CDR2 sequences are KGHSH and LQKENI. The CDR3 length is 16 residues. CDR3 nucleotide sequence: TGTGTCAGCTCACCACAGCTATTCGGGATTCGAGAGACCCAGTACTTC. As protein: CVSSPQLFGIRETQYF.

This clonotype was seen ten or more times. The rearrangement links TRBV10-3 to TRBJ2-1, with TRBD2 matching 10 bases. Germline CDR1 ENHRY, CDR2 SYGVKD. V lost 6 bases and J lost 5; bases outside the gene matches: 10. The CDR3 loop spans 16 amino acids. CDR3 nucleotide sequence: TGTGCCATCAGGTCGTTTCTAGCGGGAGTTAACAATGAGCAGTTCTTC. Protein sequence: CAIRSFLAGVNNEQFF.

The table lists this clonotype with a few counts. The CDR3 spells CASSYDRGTTDTQYF. The CDR3 bases are TGCGCCAGCAGCTATGACAGGGGAACCACAGATACGCAGTATTTT. The rearrangement links TRBV5-1 to TRBJ2-3; 8 bases match TRBD1. Losses at the gene ends were 3 bases for V and 2 bases for J; bases not matched to a gene: 5. Germline assignment: CDR1 SGHRS and CDR2 YFSETQ. The CDR3 is made up of 15 amino acids.

V and J are TRBV7-9 and TRBJ2-3, with 13 bases aligning to TRBD2. CDR3 size: 18 residues. Trimming at V came to 8 bases and at J to 7 bases, leaving 18 bases not matched to a gene. The V gene's germline CDR1 is SEHNR and CDR2 FQNEAQ (reference sequence). The CDR3 is CASRSSMGTSGRDHTQYF. The CDR3 DNA follows: TGTGCCAGCCGCAGCTCCATGGGTACTAGCGGGAGGGATCATACGCAGTATTTT.